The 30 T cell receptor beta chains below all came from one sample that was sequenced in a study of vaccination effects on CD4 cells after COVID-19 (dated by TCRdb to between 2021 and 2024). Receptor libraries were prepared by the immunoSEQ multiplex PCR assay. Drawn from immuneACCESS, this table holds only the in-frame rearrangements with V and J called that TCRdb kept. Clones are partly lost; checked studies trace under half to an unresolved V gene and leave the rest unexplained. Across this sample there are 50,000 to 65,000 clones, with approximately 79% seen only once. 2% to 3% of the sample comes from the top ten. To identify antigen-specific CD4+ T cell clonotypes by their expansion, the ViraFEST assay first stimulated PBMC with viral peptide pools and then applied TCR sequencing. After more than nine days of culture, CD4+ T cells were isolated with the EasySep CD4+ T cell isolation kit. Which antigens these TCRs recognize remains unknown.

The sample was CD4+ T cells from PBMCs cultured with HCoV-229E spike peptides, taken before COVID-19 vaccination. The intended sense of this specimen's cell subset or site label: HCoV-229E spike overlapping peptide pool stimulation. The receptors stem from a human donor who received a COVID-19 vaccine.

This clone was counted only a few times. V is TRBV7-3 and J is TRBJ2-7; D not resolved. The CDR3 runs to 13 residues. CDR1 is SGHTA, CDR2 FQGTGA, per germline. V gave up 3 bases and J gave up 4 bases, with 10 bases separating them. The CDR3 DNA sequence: TGTGCCAGCAGCTTTGGTCCCAGGTACGAGCAGTACGTC. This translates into CASSFGPRYEQYV.

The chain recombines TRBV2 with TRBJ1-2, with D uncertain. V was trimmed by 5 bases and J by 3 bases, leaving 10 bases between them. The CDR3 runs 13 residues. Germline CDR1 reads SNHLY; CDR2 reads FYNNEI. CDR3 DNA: TGTGCCAGCAGTACTAGGCGTGACTATGGCTACACCTTC. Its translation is CASSTRRDYGYTF.

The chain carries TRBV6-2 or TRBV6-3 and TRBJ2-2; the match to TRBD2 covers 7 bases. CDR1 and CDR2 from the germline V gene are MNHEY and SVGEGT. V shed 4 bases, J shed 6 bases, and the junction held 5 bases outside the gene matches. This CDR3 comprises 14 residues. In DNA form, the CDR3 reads TGTGCCAGCAGTTGGGGACTAACCTCCGGGGAGCTGTTTTTT. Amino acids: CASSWGLTSGELFF.

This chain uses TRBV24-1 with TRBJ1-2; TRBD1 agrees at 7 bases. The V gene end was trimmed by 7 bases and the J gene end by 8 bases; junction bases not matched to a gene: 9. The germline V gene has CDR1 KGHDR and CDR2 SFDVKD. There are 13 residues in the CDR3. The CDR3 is CATSRQGRMGYTF. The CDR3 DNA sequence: TGTGCCACCAGCCGACAGGGCAGGATGGGCTACACCTTC.

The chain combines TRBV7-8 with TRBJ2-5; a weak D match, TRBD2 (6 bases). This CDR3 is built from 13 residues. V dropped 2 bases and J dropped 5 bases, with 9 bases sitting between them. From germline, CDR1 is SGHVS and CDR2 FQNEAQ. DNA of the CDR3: TGTGCCAGCAGCTTACAAAGCGGGGAGACCCAGTACTTC. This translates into CASSLQSGETQYF.

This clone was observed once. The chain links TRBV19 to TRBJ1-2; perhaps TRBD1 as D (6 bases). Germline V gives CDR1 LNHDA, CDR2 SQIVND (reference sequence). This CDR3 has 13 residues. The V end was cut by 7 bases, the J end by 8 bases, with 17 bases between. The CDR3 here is CASTRGGSGGYTF. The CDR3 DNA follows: TGTGCCAGTACGAGGGGGGGGTCGGGAGGCTACACCTTC.

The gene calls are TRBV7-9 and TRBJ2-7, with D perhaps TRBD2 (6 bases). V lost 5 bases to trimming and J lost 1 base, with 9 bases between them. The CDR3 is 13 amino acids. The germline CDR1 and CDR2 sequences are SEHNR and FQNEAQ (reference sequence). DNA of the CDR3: TGTGCCAGCAGCGGCGGGACTTCCTACGAGCAGTACGTC. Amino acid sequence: CASSGGTSYEQYV.

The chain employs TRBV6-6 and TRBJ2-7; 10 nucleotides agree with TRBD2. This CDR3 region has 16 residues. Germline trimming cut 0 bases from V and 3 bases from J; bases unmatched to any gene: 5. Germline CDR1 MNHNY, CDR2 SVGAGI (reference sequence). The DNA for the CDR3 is TGTGCCAGCAGTTACTCGAATCCTAGCGGGGGCTACGAGCAGTACGTC. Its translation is CASSYSNPSGGYEQYV.

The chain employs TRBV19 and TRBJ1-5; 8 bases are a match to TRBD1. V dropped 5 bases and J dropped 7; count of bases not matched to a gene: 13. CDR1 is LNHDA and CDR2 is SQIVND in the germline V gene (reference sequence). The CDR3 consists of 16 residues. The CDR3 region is CASSSEAGGVEQPQHF. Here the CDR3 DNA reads TGTGCCAGTAGTTCAGAAGCAGGGGGCGTCGAGCAGCCCCAGCATTTT. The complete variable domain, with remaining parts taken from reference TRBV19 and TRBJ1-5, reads DGGITQSPKYLFRKEGQNVTLSCEQNLNHDAMYWYRQDPGQGLRLIYYSQIVNDFQKGDIAEGYSVSREKKESFPLTVTSAQKNPTAFYLCASSSEAGGVEQPQHFGDGTRLSIL.

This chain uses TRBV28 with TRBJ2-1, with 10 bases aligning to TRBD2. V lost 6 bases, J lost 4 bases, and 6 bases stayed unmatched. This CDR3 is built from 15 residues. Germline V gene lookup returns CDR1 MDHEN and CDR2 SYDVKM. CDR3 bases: TGTGCCAGCAGATTTAGCGGGGGGCCTTACAATGAGCAGTTCTTC. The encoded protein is CASRFSGGPYNEQFF.

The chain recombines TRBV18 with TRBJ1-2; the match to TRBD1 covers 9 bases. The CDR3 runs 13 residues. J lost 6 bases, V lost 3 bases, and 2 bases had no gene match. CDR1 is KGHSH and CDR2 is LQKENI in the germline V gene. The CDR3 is CASSPGTGNGYTF. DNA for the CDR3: TGTGCCAGCTCACCGGGGACAGGGAATGGCTACACCTTC. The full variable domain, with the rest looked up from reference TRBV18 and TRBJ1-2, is NAGVMQNPRHLVRRRGQEARLRCSPMKGHSHVYWYRQLPEEGLKFMVYLQKENIIDESGMPKERFSAEFPKEGPSILRIQQVVRGDSAAYFCASSPGTGNGYTFGSGTRLTVV.

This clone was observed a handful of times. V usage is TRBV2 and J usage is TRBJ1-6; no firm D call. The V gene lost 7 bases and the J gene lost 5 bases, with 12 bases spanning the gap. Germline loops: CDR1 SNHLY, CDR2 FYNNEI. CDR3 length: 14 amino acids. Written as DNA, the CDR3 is TGTGCCAGCATGGGGAGAGGGAATAATTCACCCCTCCACTTT. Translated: CASMGRGNNSPLHF.

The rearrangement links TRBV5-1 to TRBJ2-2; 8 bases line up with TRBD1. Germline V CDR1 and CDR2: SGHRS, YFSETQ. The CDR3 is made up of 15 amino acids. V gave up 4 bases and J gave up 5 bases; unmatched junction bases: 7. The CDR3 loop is CASSLGQGITGELFF. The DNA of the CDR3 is TGCGCCAGCAGCCTCGGACAGGGTATTACCGGGGAGCTGTTTTTT.

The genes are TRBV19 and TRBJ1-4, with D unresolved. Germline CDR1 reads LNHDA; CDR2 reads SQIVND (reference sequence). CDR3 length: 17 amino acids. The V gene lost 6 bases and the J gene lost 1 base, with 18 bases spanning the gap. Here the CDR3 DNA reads TGTGCCAGTAGCCACACTTTAAGGCGCGGAACTAATGAAAAACTGTTTTTT. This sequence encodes CASSHTLRRGTNEKLFF.

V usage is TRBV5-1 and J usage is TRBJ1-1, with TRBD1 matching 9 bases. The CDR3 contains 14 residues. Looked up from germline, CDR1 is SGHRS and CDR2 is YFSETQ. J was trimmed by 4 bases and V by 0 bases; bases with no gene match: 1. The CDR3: CASSLGQGGTEAFF. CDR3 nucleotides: TGCGCCAGCAGCTTGGGACAGGGGGGCACTGAAGCTTTCTTT.

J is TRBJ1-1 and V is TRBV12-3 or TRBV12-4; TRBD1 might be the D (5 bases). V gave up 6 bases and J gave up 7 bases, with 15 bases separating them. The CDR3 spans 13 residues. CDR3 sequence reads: CASSSRDGGEAFF. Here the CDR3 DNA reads TGTGCCAGCAGCTCCCGGGACGGCGGTGAAGCTTTCTTT.

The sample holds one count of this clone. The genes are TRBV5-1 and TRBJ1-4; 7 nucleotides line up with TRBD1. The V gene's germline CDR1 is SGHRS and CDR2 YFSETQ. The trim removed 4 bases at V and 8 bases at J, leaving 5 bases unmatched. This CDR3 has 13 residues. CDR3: CASSRQGREKLFF. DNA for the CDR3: TGCGCCAGCAGCAGACAGGGTCGGGAAAAACTGTTTTTT. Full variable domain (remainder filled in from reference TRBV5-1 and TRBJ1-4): KAGVTQTPRYLIKTRGQQVTLSCSPISGHRSVSWYQQTPGQGLQFLFEYFSETQRNKGNFPGRFSGRQFSNSRSEMNVSTLELGDSALYLCASSRQGREKLFFGSGTQLSVL.

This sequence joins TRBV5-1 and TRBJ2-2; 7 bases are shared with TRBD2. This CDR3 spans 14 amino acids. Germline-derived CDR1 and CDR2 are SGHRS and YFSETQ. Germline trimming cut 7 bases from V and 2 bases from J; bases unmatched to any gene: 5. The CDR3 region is CASARGDNTGELFF. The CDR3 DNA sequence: TGCGCCAGCGCCCGGGGGGACAACACCGGGGAGCTGTTTTTT.

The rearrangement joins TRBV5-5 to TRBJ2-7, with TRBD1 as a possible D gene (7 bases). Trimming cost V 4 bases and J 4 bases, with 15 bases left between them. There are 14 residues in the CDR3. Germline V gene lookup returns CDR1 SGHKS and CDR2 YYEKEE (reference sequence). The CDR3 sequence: CASSGGTVIYEQYV. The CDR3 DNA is TGTGCCAGCAGCGGGGGGACAGTCATTTACGAGCAGTACGTC.

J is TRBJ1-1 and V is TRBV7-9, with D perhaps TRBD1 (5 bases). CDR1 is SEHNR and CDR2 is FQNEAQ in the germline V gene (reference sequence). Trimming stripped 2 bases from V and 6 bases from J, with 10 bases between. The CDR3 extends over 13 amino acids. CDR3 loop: CASSLPVGPEAFF. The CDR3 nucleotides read TGTGCCAGCAGCTTACCGGTGGGGCCTGAAGCTTTCTTT.

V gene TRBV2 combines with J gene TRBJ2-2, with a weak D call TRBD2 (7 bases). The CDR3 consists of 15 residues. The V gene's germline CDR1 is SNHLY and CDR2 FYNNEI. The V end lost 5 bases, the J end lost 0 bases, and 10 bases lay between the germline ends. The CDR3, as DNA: TGTGCCAGCAGTTGGGGGGGCCCGAACACCGGGGAGCTGTTTTTT. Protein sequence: CASSWGGPNTGELFF. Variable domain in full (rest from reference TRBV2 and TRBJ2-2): EPEVTQTPSHQVTQMGQEVILRCVPISNHLYFYWYRQILGQKVEFLVSFYNNEISEKSEIFDDQFSVERPDGSNFTLKIRSTKLEDSAMYFCASSWGGPNTGELFFGEGSRLTVL.

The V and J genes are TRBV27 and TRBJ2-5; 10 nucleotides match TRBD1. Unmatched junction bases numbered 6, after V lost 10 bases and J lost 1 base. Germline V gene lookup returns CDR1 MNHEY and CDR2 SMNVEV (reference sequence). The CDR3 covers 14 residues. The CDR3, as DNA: TGTGCCACCAGAAGACAGGGGGCCCAAGAGACCCAGTACTTC. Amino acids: CATRRQGAQETQYF.

The chain's CDR3 is CASSSGTASYYGYTF. DNA of the CDR3: TGTGCCAGCAGCTCGGGGACAGCCTCATACTATGGCTACACCTTC. The chain combines TRBV5-6 with TRBJ1-2; the match to TRBD1 covers 7 bases. Germline lookup yields CDR1 SGHDT and CDR2 YYEEEE. The CDR3 covers 15 residues. The V gene end was trimmed by 3 bases and the J gene end by 3 bases; junction bases not matched to a gene: 8.

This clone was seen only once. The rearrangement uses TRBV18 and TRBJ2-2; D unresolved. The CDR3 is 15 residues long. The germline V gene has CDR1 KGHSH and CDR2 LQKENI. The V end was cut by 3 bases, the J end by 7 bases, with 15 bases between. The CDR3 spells CASSPSWAPSGELFF. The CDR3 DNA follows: TGTGCCAGCTCACCTTCCTGGGCCCCCAGCGGGGAGCTGTTTTTT.

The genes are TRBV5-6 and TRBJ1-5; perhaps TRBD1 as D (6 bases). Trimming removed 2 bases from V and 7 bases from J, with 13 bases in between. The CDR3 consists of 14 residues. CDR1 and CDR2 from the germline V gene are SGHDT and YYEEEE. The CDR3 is CASSFRGLRQPQHF. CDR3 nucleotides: TGTGCCAGCAGCTTCAGGGGACTTCGGCAGCCCCAGCATTTT.

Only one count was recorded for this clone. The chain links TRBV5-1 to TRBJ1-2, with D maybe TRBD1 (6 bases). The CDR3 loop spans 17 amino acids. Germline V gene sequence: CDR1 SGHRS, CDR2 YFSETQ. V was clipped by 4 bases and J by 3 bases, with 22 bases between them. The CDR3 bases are TGCGCCAGCAGCATTAGTGGGGGGGCGAGAGGAGACTATGGCTACACCTTC. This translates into CASSISGGARGDYGYTF.

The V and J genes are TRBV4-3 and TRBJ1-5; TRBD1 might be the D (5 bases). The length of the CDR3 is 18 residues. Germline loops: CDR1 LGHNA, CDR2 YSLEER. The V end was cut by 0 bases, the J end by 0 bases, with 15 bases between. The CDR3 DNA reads TGCGCCAGCAGCCAAGACATGGGGGGGTCGGGTAGCAATCAGCCCCAGCATTTT. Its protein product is CASSQDMGGSGSNQPQHF.

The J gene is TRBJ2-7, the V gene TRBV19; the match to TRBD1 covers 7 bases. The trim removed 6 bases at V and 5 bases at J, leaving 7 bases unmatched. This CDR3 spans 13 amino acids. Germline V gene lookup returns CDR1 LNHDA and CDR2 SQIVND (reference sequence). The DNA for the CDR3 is TGTGCCAGTAGGAGACAGGGATCGGACGAGCAGTACGTC. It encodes CASRRQGSDEQYV.

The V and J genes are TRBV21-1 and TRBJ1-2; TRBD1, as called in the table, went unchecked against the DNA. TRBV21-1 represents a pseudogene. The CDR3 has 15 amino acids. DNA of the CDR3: TGTGCCAGCAGCAAAATCAGGGGTCGAACCTATGGCTACACCTTC. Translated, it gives CASSKIRGRTYGYTF.

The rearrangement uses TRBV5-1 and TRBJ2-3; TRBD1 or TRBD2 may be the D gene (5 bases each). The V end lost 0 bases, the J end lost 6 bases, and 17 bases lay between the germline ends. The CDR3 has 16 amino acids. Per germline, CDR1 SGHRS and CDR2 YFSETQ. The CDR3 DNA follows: TGCGCCAGCAGCTTGGCGCAGGGTACACTAGGGGATACGCAGTATTTT. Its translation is CASSLAQGTLGDTQYF.